These 21 T cell receptor beta chains were sequenced from one sample in a study of technical replicates of blood from a handful of donors. The assay was immunoSEQ multiplex PCR, and TCRdb's table has in-frame clones only and misses some. The sample has approximately 94,000 clones; roughly 95% are singletons. Sequencing was performed on T cells isolated from PBMCs. These receptors came from a human donor in good health.

The chain links TRBV7-8 to TRBJ1-2; D gene unclear. Germline V gene sequence: CDR1 SGHVS, CDR2 FQNEAQ. The length of the CDR3 is 12 residues. Trimming took off 2 bases at V and 4 bases at J, with 5 bases between the two ends. The CDR3 sequence is CASSLSGYGYTF. CDR3 nucleotide sequence: TGTGCCAGCAGCTTATCGGGCTATGGCTACACCTTC.

Here the CDR3 reads CASSQLRQTGELFF. DNA for the CDR3: TGCGCCAGCAGCCAACTACGACAGACCGGGGAGCTGTTTTTT. V gene TRBV4-3 combines with J gene TRBJ2-2; D possibly corresponds to TRBD1 (5 bases). CDR1 and CDR2 from the germline V gene are LGHNA and YSLEER. The V gene lost 2 bases and the J gene lost 5 bases, with 9 bases spanning the gap. The CDR3 consists of 14 residues.

The V call is TRBV5-1, the J call TRBJ2-6; no reliable D call. Germline lookup yields CDR1 SGHRS and CDR2 YFSETQ. The germline V and J ends were trimmed by 3 bases and 0 bases, with 7 bases remaining between them. This CDR3 region has 15 residues. CDR3 loop: CASSSSVSGANVLTF. In DNA, the CDR3 is TGCGCCAGCAGCTCGTCAGTCTCTGGGGCCAACGTCCTGACTTTC.

CDR3 amino acids: CASSMGGTNTDTQYF. The CDR3 bases are TGTGCCAGTAGTATGGGGGGAACAAACACAGATACGCAGTATTTT. The rearrangement joins TRBV19 to TRBJ2-3; tentatively, D is TRBD2 (6 bases). The CDR3 has 15 residues. Deletions cut 3 bases from V and 2 bases from J, with 12 bases between. Per the germline V gene, CDR1 is LNHDA and CDR2 is SQIVND (reference sequence).

The chain uses TRBV6-1 and TRBJ2-7, with 8 positions matching TRBD1. In germline, CDR1 is MNHNS, CDR2 SASEGT. J was trimmed by 2 bases and V by 4 bases; bases with no gene match: 7. CDR3 length: 15 amino acids. The CDR3 coding sequence is TGTGCCAGCAGTGCCCTCGGGACAGGCACCTACGAGCAGTACTTC. Translated: CASSALGTGTYEQYF.

The rearrangement joins TRBV5-1 to TRBJ2-5, with 9 bases lining up with TRBD1. Germline V lookup: CDR1 SGHRS, CDR2 YFSETQ. With 0 bases clipped from V and 4 bases from J, the junction kept 1 base outside the gene matches. This CDR3 has 14 amino acids. The CDR3 is CASSLDRGRETQYF. CDR3 nucleotide sequence: TGCGCCAGCAGCTTGGACAGGGGGCGAGAGACCCAGTACTTC.

A remark on this clone: The sample has other DNA sequences that encode this CDR3 too. The rearrangement links TRBV19 to TRBJ2-1; TRBD2 matches at 7 bases. Per the germline V gene, CDR1 is LNHDA and CDR2 is SQIVND (reference sequence). Unmatched junction bases numbered 2, after V lost 3 bases and J lost 0 bases. The CDR3 consists of 15 residues. CDR3 residues: CASSIASGSYNEQFF. In DNA, the CDR3 is TGTGCCAGTAGTATCGCTAGCGGCTCCTACAATGAGCAGTTCTTC.

V usage is TRBV5-4 and J usage is TRBJ2-2; 10 nucleotides match TRBD1. Germline values: CDR1 SGHNT, CDR2 YYREEE (reference sequence). The V and J ends lost 4 bases and 5 bases, in that order; junction bases with no gene match: 11. The CDR3 is 17 amino acids. The CDR3 DNA reads as TGTGCCAGCAGCCCCTGGGGGACAGGGGAGGAAACCGGGGAGCTGTTTTTT. Translated, it gives CASSPWGTGEETGELFF.

This rearrangement joins TRBV5-4 to TRBJ2-1; tentative D call: TRBD2 (6 bases). There are 17 residues in the CDR3. V lost 4 bases and J lost 1, with 18 bases in between. CDR1 is SGHNT, CDR2 YYREEE, per germline (reference sequence). The CDR3 DNA reads as TGTGCCAGCAGCGAGGCGGGATCCGAACCGTCCTACAATGAGCAGTTCTTC. Encoded protein: CASSEAGSEPSYNEQFF.

This clone appeared a single time. V usage is TRBV6-6 and J usage is TRBJ1-1; 8 bases match TRBD1. V was pared by 4 bases and J by 0 bases, with 4 bases of the junction left unmatched. Germline-derived CDR1 and CDR2 are MNHNY and SVGAGI (reference sequence). The CDR3 contains 15 residues. CDR3: CASSSDREMNTEAFF. CDR3 DNA: TGTGCCAGCAGTTCGGACAGGGAAATGAACACTGAAGCTTTCTTT.

The V and J genes are TRBV18 and TRBJ1-3; D may be TRBD1 (5 bases). The CDR3 runs to 16 residues. V was shortened by 3 bases and J by 0 bases, with 12 bases between the two germline ends. Germline V gene lookup returns CDR1 KGHSH and CDR2 LQKENI. The CDR3, as DNA: TGTGCCAGCTCACCTTCGGGGGGAATCTCTGGAAACACCATATATTTT. It specifies CASSPSGGISGNTIYF.

The V and J genes are TRBV4-1 and TRBJ2-2; maybe TRBD2 (6 bases). CDR1 is MGHRA, CDR2 YSYEKL, per germline. Trimming pared 0 bases from V and 3 bases from J, leaving 14 bases between. The CDR3 covers 17 residues. The CDR3 loop is CASSQDSGESYTGELFF. CDR3 nucleotides: TGCGCCAGCAGCCAAGATTCGGGGGAAAGCTACACCGGGGAGCTGTTTTTT.

This clone was counted only a few times. The rearrangement joins TRBV4-1 to TRBJ1-1, with TRBD1 matching over 10 bases. The junction had 1 base not matched to a gene; V was cut back by 3 bases and J by 0 bases. This CDR3 spans 15 amino acids. Germline assignment: CDR1 MGHRA and CDR2 YSYEKL. CDR3 DNA sequence: TGCGCCAGCAGCCAGGACAGGGGGGTGAACACTGAAGCTTTCTTT. Protein product: CASSQDRGVNTEAFF.

The V and J genes are TRBV15 and TRBJ1-5; no clear D gene. The V end was cut by 5 bases, the J end by 3 bases, with 8 bases between. Germline lookup yields CDR1 LNHNV and CDR2 YYDKDF (reference sequence). CDR3 size: 13 residues. CDR3 in amino acids: CATSVDFNQPQHF. The CDR3, as DNA: TGTGCCACCAGCGTGGACTTCAATCAGCCCCAGCATTTT. The full variable domain, in which reference TRBV15 and TRBJ1-5 provide the parts outside the CDR3, is DAMVIQNPRYQVTQFGKPVTLSCSQTLNHNVMYWYQQKSSQAPKLLFHYYDKDFNNEADTPDNFQSRRPNTSFCFLDIRSPGLGDTAMYLCATSVDFNQPQHFGDGTRLSIL.

The gene calls are TRBV15 and TRBJ2-5, with a tentative D call TRBD2 (6 bases). The CDR3 contains 14 residues. Germline V gene data show CDR1 as LNHNV and CDR2 as YYDKDF (reference sequence). V was pared by 4 bases and J by 3 bases, with 12 bases between. The chain's CDR3 is CATSISGGEETQYF. In DNA form, the CDR3 reads TGTGCCACCAGCATAAGTGGAGGGGAAGAGACCCAGTACTTC.

The V and J genes are TRBV18 and TRBJ1-4; a weak D match, TRBD1 (5 bases). Trimming took off 0 bases at V and 0 bases at J, with 5 bases between the two ends. Germline V CDR1 and CDR2: KGHSH, LQKENI. The CDR3 extends over 15 amino acids. The CDR3 region is CASSPPTATNEKLFF. The CDR3 DNA reads as TGTGCCAGCTCACCACCGACAGCAACTAATGAAAAACTGTTTTTT. Complete variable domain (other parts from reference TRBV18 and TRBJ1-4): NAGVMQNPRHLVRRRGQEARLRCSPMKGHSHVYWYRQLPEEGLKFMVYLQKENIIDESGMPKERFSAEFPKEGPSILRIQQVVRGDSAAYFCASSPPTATNEKLFFGSGTQLSVL.

This chain links TRBV2 with TRBJ2-7, with 9 bases matching TRBD2. The CDR3 runs to 16 residues. Unmatched junction bases numbered 15, after V lost 9 bases and J lost 3 bases. From germline, CDR1 is SNHLY and CDR2 FYNNEI. CDR3: CASTPFGLARNYEQYF. As DNA, the CDR3 is TGTGCCAGTACACCGTTCGGACTAGCGAGAAACTACGAGCAGTACTTC.

V usage is TRBV7-2 and J usage is TRBJ1-3, with 8 positions matching TRBD1. Germline V CDR1 and CDR2: SGHTA, FQGNSA. With 2 bases clipped from V and 8 bases from J, the junction kept 5 bases outside the gene matches. The CDR3 spans 14 residues. The CDR3 DNA follows: TGTGCCAGCAGCTTAATCGGGACAGGACACACCATATATTTT. This translates into CASSLIGTGHTIYF.

This chain connects TRBV5-1 to TRBJ2-7, with TRBD1 identical over 8 bases. Germline V gives CDR1 SGHRS, CDR2 YFSETQ. The length of the CDR3 is 17 residues. J was trimmed by 6 bases and V by 3 bases; bases with no gene match: 17. The CDR3 sequence is CASSSAYSGGEMGEQYF. The CDR3 DNA sequence: TGCGCCAGCAGCTCAGCTTATTCAGGGGGCGAAATGGGCGAGCAGTACTTC.

V usage is TRBV4-3 and J usage is TRBJ1-2; TRBD1 agrees at 7 bases. CDR1 is LGHNA and CDR2 is YSLEER in the germline V gene. The junction had 7 bases not matched to a gene; V was cut back by 0 bases and J by 3 bases. This CDR3 is 16 amino acids long. The CDR3 DNA reads as TGCGCCAGCAGCCAAGACTTCGTGACAGGGTACTATGGCTACACCTTC. Protein product: CASSQDFVTGYYGYTF.

The genes are TRBV5-1 and TRBJ2-1; TRBD2 matches 11 bases. Germline CDR1 is SGHRS and CDR2 is YFSETQ. The CDR3 length is 14 residues. The ends lost 6 bases at V and 9 bases at J; junction bases unmatched: 8. CDR3 sequence: CASKRTSGLGEQFF. CDR3 nucleotides: TGCGCCAGCAAAAGGACTAGCGGGTTGGGTGAGCAGTTCTTC.